Following are 20 T cell receptor beta chains from one sample sequenced in a study of blood T cell repertoires in COVID-19. TCRdb's table, derived via immunoSEQ multiplex PCR, lists solely in-frame clones and lacks some. The data hold over 65,000 clones, with 80% to 90% observed a single time. The sequencing input was peripheral blood. The receptors were sampled from a man older than 75 with COVID-19, enrolled during active disease.

The chain uses TRBV5-1 and TRBJ1-2; perhaps TRBD1 as D (5 bases). The CDR3 totals 15 residues. From germline, CDR1 is SGHRS and CDR2 YFSETQ. The V and J ends lost 4 bases and 0 bases respectively, with 13 bases between them. CDR3 protein: CASSPRATANYGYTF. The DNA for the CDR3 is TGCGCCAGCAGCCCCAGAGCGACAGCTAACTATGGCTACACCTTC.

The V and J genes are TRBV19 and TRBJ1-5; D not resolved. Trimming took 5 bases from V and 0 from J, leaving 8 bases between them. Germline CDR1 reads LNHDA; CDR2 reads SQIVND (reference sequence). The CDR3 is 14 residues long. CDR3 residues: CASSVLGSNQPQHF. In nucleotides, the CDR3 is TGTGCCAGTAGTGTCCTCGGTAGCAATCAGCCCCAGCATTTT.

This sequence joins TRBV19 and TRBJ2-7; D call uncertain. The CDR3 is 15 residues long. CDR1 and CDR2 from the germline V gene are LNHDA and SQIVND (reference sequence). V was trimmed by 1 base and J by 3 bases, leaving 13 bases between them. This chain's CDR3 is CASSIGGYAGYEQYF. The CDR3 DNA reads TGTGCCAGTAGTATAGGAGGTTACGCTGGCTACGAGCAGTACTTC.

V is TRBV9 and J is TRBJ1-1; D ambiguous. Trimming left V 4 bases short and J 11 bases short, with 15 bases between. This CDR3 region has 12 residues. CDR1 and CDR2 from the germline V gene are SGDLS and YYNGEE. CDR3: CASSPQIDFAFF. The CDR3 region has the DNA TGTGCCAGCAGCCCCCAGATTGATTTTGCTTTCTTT.

The chain joins TRBV3-1 (or the pseudogene TRBV3-2) to TRBJ2-3; no reliable D call. CDR3 length: 14 residues. From germline, CDR1 is LGHDT and CDR2 YNNKEL (reference sequence). With 8 bases removed from V and 1 base from J, the gap between germline ends came to 13 bases. The CDR3 is CASGDGRGTDTQYF. Here the CDR3 DNA reads TGTGCCAGCGGCGATGGCCGGGGCACAGATACGCAGTATTTT.

V is TRBV7-9 and J is TRBJ1-1, with 10 bases matching TRBD1. The ends lost 6 bases at V and 9 bases at J; junction bases unmatched: 7. Germline V gene lookup returns CDR1 SEHNR and CDR2 FQNEAQ (reference sequence). The CDR3 runs to 13 residues. This chain's CDR3 is CASRRGTGEKAFF. CDR3 DNA sequence: TGTGCCAGCAGAAGGGGGACAGGGGAGAAAGCTTTCTTT.

V gene TRBV4-1 combines with J gene TRBJ2-1, with 9 bases identical to TRBD1. Germline V gene data show CDR1 as MGHRA and CDR2 as YSYEKL. Trimming took 1 base from V and 4 from J; bases not matched to a gene: 8. This CDR3 spans 17 amino acids. CDR3 nucleotides: TGCGCCAGCAGCCAAGGAGGGGGGACAGGGTTGTACAATGAGCAGTTCTTC. This translates into CASSQGGGTGLYNEQFF.

This sequence joins TRBV5-4 and TRBJ2-2; 7 bases align to TRBD2. Germline trimming cut 5 bases from V and 3 bases from J; bases unmatched to any gene: 10. Looked up from germline, CDR1 is SGHNT and CDR2 is YYREEE (reference sequence). The CDR3 has 16 amino acids. This chain's CDR3 is CASSLYGGLHTGELFF. The CDR3 nucleotides are TGTGCCAGCAGTCTATACGGGGGACTACACACCGGGGAGCTGTTTTTT.

The chain uses TRBV19 and TRBJ2-7; 15 positions match TRBD2. Germline loops: CDR1 LNHDA, CDR2 SQIVND (reference sequence). Losses at the gene ends were 5 bases for V and 3 bases for J; bases not matched to a gene: 5. The CDR3 sequence is 16 residues long. CDR3 sequence (DNA): TGTGCCAGTAGTCGGACTAGCGGGGGGGTTAACTACGAGCAGTACTTC. Protein: CASSRTSGGVNYEQYF.

This clone appeared a few times. The CDR3 is CASSLRETQYF. The CDR3, as DNA: TGTGCCAGCAGTTTACGGGAGACCCAGTACTTC. The V call is TRBV12-3 or TRBV12-4, the J call TRBJ2-5; D uncertain. V was cut by 2 bases and J by 5 bases, with 3 bases left in between. CDR3 length equals 11 residues.

This chain joins TRBV19 and TRBJ1-1; D ambiguous. Trimming pared 3 bases from V and 8 bases from J, leaving 10 bases between. This CDR3 is built from 12 residues. Germline CDR1 is LNHDA and CDR2 is SQIVND (reference sequence). The DNA of the CDR3 is TGTGCCAGTAGTATGGATCAACAGGAAGCTTTCTTT. This encodes CASSMDQQEAFF.

This rearrangement joins TRBV5-5 to TRBJ2-7; 8 nucleotides match TRBD1. The CDR3 extends over 16 amino acids. Germline V gene lookup returns CDR1 SGHKS and CDR2 YYEKEE (reference sequence). V dropped 0 bases and J dropped 3; count of bases not matched to a gene: 8. The CDR3 DNA reads TGTGCCAGCAGCTTGGTGTTCGGACAGGGTAACTACGAGCAGTACTTC. As protein: CASSLVFGQGNYEQYF.

The chain employs TRBV5-6 and TRBJ2-1, with TRBD2 matching 8 bases. CDR1 and CDR2 from the germline V gene are SGHDT and YYEEEE. V lost 4 bases and J lost 5; bases outside the gene matches: 8. The CDR3 covers 15 residues. The CDR3 loop reads CASSPGLAWDNEQFF. The CDR3 region has the DNA TGTGCCAGCAGCCCCGGACTAGCTTGGGACAATGAGCAGTTCTTC.

The chain is built from TRBV7-9 and TRBJ2-5; 11 bases line up with TRBD1. V was pared by 3 bases and J by 3 bases, with 6 bases of the junction left unmatched. The CDR3 has 16 residues. Germline CDR1 is SEHNR and CDR2 is FQNEAQ (reference sequence). CDR3 in DNA: TGTGCCAGCAGCTTGGGGGACAGGGGGTATGAAGAGACCCAGTACTTC. It is translated as CASSLGDRGYEETQYF.

This clone was seen more than once but under ten times. Relative to the germline gene, one junction end is altered; a read error may explain this. The genes are TRBV3-1 (or the pseudogene TRBV3-2) and TRBJ2-3; 8 positions agree with TRBD1. This CDR3 region has 16 residues. Germline CDR1 is LGHDT and CDR2 is YNNKEL (reference sequence). DNA for the CDR3: TGTGCCAGCCGCCAGGGGGCAGGGATGTCCACAGATACGCAGTATTTT. It codes for CASRQGAGMSTDTQYF.

The rearrangement joins TRBV7-2 to TRBJ1-6, with TRBD1 as a possible D gene (6 bases). V was pared by 3 bases and J by 6 bases, with 12 bases between. Germline V CDR1 and CDR2: SGHTA, FQGNSA. The CDR3 runs to 15 residues. CDR3 amino acids: CASSFTGQLNSPLHF. The CDR3 nucleotides read TGTGCCAGCAGCTTTACAGGACAGCTTAATTCACCCCTCCACTTT.

V gene TRBV19 combines with J gene TRBJ1-4; 7 nucleotides align to TRBD1. The CDR3 loop spans 17 amino acids. After removal of 5 bases from V and 3 bases from J, the junction contained 12 bases not matched to a gene. CDR1 and CDR2 from the germline V gene are LNHDA and SQIVND (reference sequence). The CDR3 DNA sequence: TGTGCCAGTAGTCCCTCGGTAGGGGGCGGATCTAATGAAAAACTGTTTTTT. Translating it yields CASSPSVGGGSNEKLFF.

The J gene is TRBJ2-3, the V gene TRBV6-6, with 9 bases fitting TRBD1. Germline assignment: CDR1 MNHNY and CDR2 SVGAGI (reference sequence). With V trimmed by 5 bases and J by 1 base, 4 bases remained unmatched. The CDR3 sequence is 15 residues long. CDR3 in DNA: TGTGCCAGCAGTCCAAGGGACAGGGGCACAGATACGCAGTATTTT. Translating gives CASSPRDRGTDTQYF.

The chain combines TRBV6-5 with TRBJ1-2, with TRBD1 matching over 11 bases. From germline, CDR1 is MNHEY and CDR2 SVGAGI. The CDR3 has 15 residues. J was trimmed by 1 base and V by 9 bases; bases with no gene match: 7. CDR3 bases: TGTGCCAGTAGGACAGGGGGCGTTTTTAACTATGGCTACACCTTC. Residues: CASRTGGVFNYGYTF.

The J gene is TRBJ1-5, the V gene TRBV6-6; a weak D match, TRBD1 (5 bases). Trimming left V 7 bases short and J 0 bases short, with 16 bases between. This CDR3 contains 16 residues. The germline gives CDR1 MNHNY, CDR2 SVGAGI (reference sequence). CDR3 amino acids: CASTPRGLDSNQPQHF. CDR3 nucleotides: TGTGCCAGCACCCCACGGGGGTTGGATAGCAATCAGCCCCAGCATTTT.